One sample yielded the 2 T cell receptor beta chains listed below, sequenced in a study of T cell repertoires in cytomegalovirus infection (dated by TCRdb to the late 2010s). The sequencer listed for this sample is Illumina HiSeq 1500. The raw public reads went through TCRdb reprocessing: fastp at Q25, MiXCR clone calling, in-frame beta chains kept. CDR3 protein duplicates are merged, each entry listing the most common genes and DNA. In this sample the table shows roughly 230,000 distinct CDR3 sequences, 15% to 20% of which occur a single time. The top ten constitute 40% to 55% of the sample. Material: CD8+ T cells from PBMCs. The receptors were sampled from a human donor in good health (CMV status not recorded). Some clones in this sample may be carry-over from other donors' samples.

In this sample, this clonotype turned up a few times. The genes are TRBV7-9 and TRBJ1-4; D is undetermined. The ends were cut back, 1 base at V and 11 bases at J, with 14 bases in the middle. This CDR3 comprises 14 residues. Germline V CDR1 and CDR2: SEHNR, FQNEAQ (reference sequence). CDR3 sequence reads: CASSLDPSLGKLFF. The CDR3 DNA reads as TGTGCCAGCAGCTTAGACCCCTCGCTTGGGAAACTGTTTTTT.

This clonotype has a handful of counts. This chain's CDR3 is CASSPTSGDRANEQFF. CDR3 nucleotides: TGTGCCAGCAGCCCTACCAGTGGGGACAGGGCCAATGAGCAGTTCTTC. The chain joins TRBV7-6 to TRBJ2-1, with 9 nucleotides matching TRBD1. This CDR3 comprises 16 residues. Germline V gives CDR1 SGHVS, CDR2 FNYEAQ. Trimming removed 5 bases from V and 6 bases from J; junction bases left unmatched: 11.